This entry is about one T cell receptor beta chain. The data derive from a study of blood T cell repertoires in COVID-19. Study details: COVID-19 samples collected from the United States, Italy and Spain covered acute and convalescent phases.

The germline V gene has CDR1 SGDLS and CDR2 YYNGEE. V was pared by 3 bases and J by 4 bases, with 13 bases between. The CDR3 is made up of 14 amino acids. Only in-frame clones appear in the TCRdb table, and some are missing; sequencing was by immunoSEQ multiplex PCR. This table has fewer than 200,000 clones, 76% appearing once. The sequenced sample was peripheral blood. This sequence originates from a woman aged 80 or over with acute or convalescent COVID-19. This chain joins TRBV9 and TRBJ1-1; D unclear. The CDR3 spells CASSASIEGTEAFF. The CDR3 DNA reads TGTGCCAGCAGCGCCTCTATCGAGGGCACTGAAGCTTTCTTT.